This T cell receptor (beta chain) was identified during a study of OX40 agonist ivuxolimab in advanced cancers. Study-wide context: Allowance was made for prior anti-PD-1, anti-PD-L1 or anti-CTLA-4 therapy, and about 40% had some. Study-level points and caveats: Low normalized clonal expansion also occurred in some nonresponding patients.

V was pared by 6 bases and J by 3 bases, with 13 bases between. The CDR3 has 14 residues. Germline CDR1 and CDR2: SNHLY and FYNNEI. Using immunoSEQ multiplex PCR, the repertoire was profiled, and TCRdb retains in-frame clones only, with some absent. The table records about 90,000 clones, around 90% of them present only once. Comment on this clone: The antigen is undetermined.

The sequence derives from an adult with an advanced solid tumor such as melanoma, head and neck, liver or kidney cancer. The chain is built from TRBV2 and TRBJ2-3, with D possibly being TRBD2 (6 bases). The source material was CD4+ or CD8+ T cells sorted from blood, sampled in a trial of the OX40 agonist ivuxolimab. CDR3 coding DNA: TGTGCCAGCAGACCCGCGGGGTTTACAGATACGCAGTATTTT. It is translated as CASRPAGFTDTQYF.